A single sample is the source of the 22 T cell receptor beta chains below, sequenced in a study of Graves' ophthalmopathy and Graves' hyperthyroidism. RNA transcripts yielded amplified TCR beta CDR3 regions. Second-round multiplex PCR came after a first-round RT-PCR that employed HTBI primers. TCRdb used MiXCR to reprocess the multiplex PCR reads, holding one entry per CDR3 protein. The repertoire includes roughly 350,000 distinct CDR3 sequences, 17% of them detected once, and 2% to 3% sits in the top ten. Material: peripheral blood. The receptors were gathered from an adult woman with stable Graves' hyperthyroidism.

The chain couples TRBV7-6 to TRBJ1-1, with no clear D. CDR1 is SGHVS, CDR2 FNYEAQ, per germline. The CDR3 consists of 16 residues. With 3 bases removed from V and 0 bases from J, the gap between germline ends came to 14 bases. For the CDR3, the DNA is TGTGCCAGCAGCTTCTCTTCGCGGCCCATGAACACTGAAGCTTTCTTT. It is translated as CASSFSSRPMNTEAFF.

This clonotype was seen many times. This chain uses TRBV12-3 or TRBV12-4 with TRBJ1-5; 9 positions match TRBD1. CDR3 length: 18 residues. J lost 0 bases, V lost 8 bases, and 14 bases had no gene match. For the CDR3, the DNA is TGTGCCAGCGGTTCGGGACAGGGTTCTTTTTATAGCAATCAGCCCCAGCATTTT. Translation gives CASGSGQGSFYSNQPQHF.

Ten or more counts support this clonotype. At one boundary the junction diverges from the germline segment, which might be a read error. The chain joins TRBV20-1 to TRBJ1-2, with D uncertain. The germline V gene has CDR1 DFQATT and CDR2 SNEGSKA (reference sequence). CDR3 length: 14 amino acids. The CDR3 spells CSVRDSVANYGYTF. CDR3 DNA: TGCAGTGTTAGAGATTCAGTAGCTAACTATGGCTACACCTTC.

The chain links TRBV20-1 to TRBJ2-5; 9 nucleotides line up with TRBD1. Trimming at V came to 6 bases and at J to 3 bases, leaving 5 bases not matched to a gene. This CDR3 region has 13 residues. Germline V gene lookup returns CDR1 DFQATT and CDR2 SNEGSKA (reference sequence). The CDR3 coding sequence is TGCAGTGCGCGACAGGGGGAGGAAGAGACCCAGTACTTC. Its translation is CSARQGEEETQYF.

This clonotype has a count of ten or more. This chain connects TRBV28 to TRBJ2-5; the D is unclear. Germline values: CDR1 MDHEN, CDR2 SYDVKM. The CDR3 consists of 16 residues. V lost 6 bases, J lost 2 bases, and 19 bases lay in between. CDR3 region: CASSSAIRVSQETQYF. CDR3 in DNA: TGTGCCAGCAGCAGCGCAATACGGGTCTCTCAAGAGACCCAGTACTTC.

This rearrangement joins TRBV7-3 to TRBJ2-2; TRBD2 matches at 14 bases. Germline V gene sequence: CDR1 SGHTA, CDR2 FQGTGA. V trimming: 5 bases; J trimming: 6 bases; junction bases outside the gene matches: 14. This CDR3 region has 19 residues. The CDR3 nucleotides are TGTGCCAGCAGCGTAAGACTAGCGGGAGGGCCCCGGTCCGCCGGGGAGCTGTTTTTT. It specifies CASSVRLAGGPRSAGELFF.

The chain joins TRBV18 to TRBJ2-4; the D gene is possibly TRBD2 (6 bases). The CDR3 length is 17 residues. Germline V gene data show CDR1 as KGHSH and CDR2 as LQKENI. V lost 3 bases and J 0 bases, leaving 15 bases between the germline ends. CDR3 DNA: TGTGCCAGCTCACCCTCTTTAGCGGCCCTAGCCAAAAACATTCAGTACTTC. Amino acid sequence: CASSPSLAALAKNIQYF.

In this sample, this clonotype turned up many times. The CDR3, as DNA: TGCGCCAGCAGCTACAGGGATTCTAACACCGGGGAGCTGTTTTTT. It is translated as CASSYRDSNTGELFF. The rearrangement joins TRBV4-1 to TRBJ2-2; a weak D match, TRBD1 (6 bases). This CDR3 has 15 residues. Germline CDR1 is MGHRA and CDR2 is YSYEKL. V lost 5 bases, J lost 2 bases, and 12 bases lay in between.

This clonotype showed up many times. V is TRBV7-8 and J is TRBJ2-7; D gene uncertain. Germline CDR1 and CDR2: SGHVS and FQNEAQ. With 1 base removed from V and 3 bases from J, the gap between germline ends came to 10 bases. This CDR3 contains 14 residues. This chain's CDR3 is CASSLGSASYEQYF. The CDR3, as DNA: TGTGCCAGCAGCTTAGGCTCAGCTAGCTACGAGCAGTACTTC.

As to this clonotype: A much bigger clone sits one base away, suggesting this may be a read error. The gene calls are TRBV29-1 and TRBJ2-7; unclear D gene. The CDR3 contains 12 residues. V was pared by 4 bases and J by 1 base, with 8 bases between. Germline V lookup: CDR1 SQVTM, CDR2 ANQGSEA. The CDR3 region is CSVVGQSYEQYF. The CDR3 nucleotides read TGCAGCGTTGTTGGGCAGTCCTACGAGCAGTACTTC.

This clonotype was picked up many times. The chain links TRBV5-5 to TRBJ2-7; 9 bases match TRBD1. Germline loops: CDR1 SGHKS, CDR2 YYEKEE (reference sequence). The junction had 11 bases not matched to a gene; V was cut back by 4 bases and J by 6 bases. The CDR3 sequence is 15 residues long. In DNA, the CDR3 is TGTGCCAGCAGCGAACCGGGACAGGGAGGTCGCGAGCAGTACTTC. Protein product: CASSEPGQGGREQYF.

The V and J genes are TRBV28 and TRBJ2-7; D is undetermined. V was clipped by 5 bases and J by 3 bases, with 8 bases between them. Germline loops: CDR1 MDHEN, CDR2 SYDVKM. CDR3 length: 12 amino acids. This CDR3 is CASSRRIYEQYF. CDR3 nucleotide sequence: TGTGCCAGCAGTCGACGGATCTACGAGCAGTACTTC.

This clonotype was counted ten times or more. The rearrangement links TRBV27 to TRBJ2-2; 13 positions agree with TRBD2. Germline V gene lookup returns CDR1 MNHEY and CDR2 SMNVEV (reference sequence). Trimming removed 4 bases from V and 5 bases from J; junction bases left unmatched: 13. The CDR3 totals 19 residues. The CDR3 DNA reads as TGTGCCAGCAGTTACCGCACTGGACTAGCGGGAGTTGATACCGGGGAGCTGTTTTTT. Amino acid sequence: CASSYRTGLAGVDTGELFF.

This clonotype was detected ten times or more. CDR3 sequence reads: CAIRRAGLNQPQHF. As DNA, the CDR3 is TGTGCCATCAGACGGGCAGGCTTAAATCAGCCCCAGCATTTT. This chain connects TRBV10-3 to TRBJ1-5, with D unresolved. Looked up from germline, CDR1 is ENHRY and CDR2 is SYGVKD. The CDR3 is 14 amino acids. V was cut by 6 bases and J by 4 bases, with 13 bases left in between.

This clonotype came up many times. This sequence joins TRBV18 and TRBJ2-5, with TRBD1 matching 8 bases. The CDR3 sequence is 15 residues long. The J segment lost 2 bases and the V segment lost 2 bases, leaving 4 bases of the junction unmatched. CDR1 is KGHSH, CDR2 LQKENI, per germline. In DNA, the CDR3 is TGTGCCAGCTCACCAACACAGGGGGGACAAGAGACCCAGTACTTC. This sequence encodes CASSPTQGGQETQYF.

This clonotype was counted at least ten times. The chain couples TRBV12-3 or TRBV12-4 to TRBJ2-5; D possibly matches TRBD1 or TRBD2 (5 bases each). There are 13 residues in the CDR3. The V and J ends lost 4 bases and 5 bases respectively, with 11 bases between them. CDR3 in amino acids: CASSSRDLETQYF. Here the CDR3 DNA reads TGTGCCAGCAGTTCCCGGGACCTGGAGACCCAGTACTTC.

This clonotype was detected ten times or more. The CDR3 DNA sequence: TGTGCCTGGAGCCCGGGACAGGGGTCAGGGGAGCTGTTTTTT. It is translated as CAWSPGQGSGELFF. This chain joins TRBV30 and TRBJ2-2, with 10 bases identical to TRBD1. Germline loops: CDR1 GTSNPN, CDR2 SVGIG (reference sequence). This CDR3 spans 14 amino acids. The V and J ends lost 3 bases and 8 bases, in that order; junction bases with no gene match: 6.

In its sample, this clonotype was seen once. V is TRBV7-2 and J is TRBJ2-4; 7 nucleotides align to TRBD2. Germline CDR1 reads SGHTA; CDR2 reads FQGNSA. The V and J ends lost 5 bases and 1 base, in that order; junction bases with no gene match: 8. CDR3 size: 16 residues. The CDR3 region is CASSLRLALAKNIQYF. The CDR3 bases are TGTGCCAGCAGCCTACGACTAGCCCTGGCCAAAAACATTCAGTACTTC. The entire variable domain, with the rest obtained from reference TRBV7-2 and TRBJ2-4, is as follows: GAGVSQSPSNKVTEKGKDVELRCDPISGHTALYWYRQSLGQGLEFLIYFQGNSAPDKSGLPSDRFSAERTGGSVSTLTIQRTQQEDSAVYLCASSLRLALAKNIQYFGAGTRLSVL.

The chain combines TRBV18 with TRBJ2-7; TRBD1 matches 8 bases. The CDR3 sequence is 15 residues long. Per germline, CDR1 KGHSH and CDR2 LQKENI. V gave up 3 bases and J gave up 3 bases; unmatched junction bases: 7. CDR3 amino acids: CASSPNGQGFYEQYF. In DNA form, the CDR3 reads TGTGCCAGCTCACCTAACGGACAGGGCTTCTACGAGCAGTACTTC.

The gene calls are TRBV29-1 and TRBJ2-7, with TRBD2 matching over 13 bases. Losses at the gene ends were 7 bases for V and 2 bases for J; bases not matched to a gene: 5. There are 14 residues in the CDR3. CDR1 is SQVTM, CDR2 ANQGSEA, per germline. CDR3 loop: CSAQLAGGPYEQYF. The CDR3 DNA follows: TGCAGCGCGCAACTAGCGGGAGGGCCCTACGAGCAGTACTTC.

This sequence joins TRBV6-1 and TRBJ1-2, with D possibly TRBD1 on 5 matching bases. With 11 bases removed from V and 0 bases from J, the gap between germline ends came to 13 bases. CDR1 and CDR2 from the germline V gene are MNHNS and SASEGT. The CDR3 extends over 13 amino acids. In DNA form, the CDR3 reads TGTGCCGGCCGGGACCGAACTAACTATGGCTACACCTTC. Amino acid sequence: CAGRDRTNYGYTF.

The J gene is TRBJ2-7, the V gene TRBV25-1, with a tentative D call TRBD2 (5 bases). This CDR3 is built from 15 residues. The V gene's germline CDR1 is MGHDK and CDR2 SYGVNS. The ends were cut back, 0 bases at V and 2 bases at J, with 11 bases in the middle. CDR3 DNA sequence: TGTGCCAGCAGTGAATACGAGGGAGCGGCCTACGAGCAGTACTTC. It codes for CASSEYEGAAYEQYF.